This T cell receptor (beta chain) was recorded in a study of shared clonotypes between healthy human individuals. Study-level findings and limits: At large depth, rarefaction still showed sorted-subset sequencing to be incomplete. In a few donors, about 5% of naive CD4 clonotypes appeared in common. The sampled material consisted only of blood, and tissue repertoires are likely to differ.

The test was conducted at deep level. Sequencing used immunoSEQ multiplex PCR; TCRdb keeps in-frame clones, though not all of them. The sample has approximately 1.9 million clones, about 93% seen once. The CDR3 totals 14 residues. Germline V CDR1 and CDR2: MNHEY, SMNVEV (reference sequence). V shed 2 bases and J shed 2 bases, with 10 bases lying between them. In the case of this clone: The antigen is unknown.

The naive CD8 fraction comprised CD45RO-negative cells positively selected for CCR7 and excluded terminally differentiated effector memory CD45RA+ cells. The sequenced material came from naive CD8+ T cells from PBMCs. The sequence derives from a man aged 18 to 30 in good health. Some clones in this sample may be carry-over from other donors' samples. The rearrangement links TRBV27 to TRBJ2-7; no clear D. CDR3 in DNA: TGTGCCAGCAGTTTAAGCATGGCGCCCTACGAGCAGTACTTC. Protein: CASSLSMAPYEQYF.